These 17 T cell receptor beta chains were all obtained from the same sample, sequenced in a study of blood T cell repertoires in COVID-19. Libraries were prepared by immunoSEQ multiplex PCR; TCRdb keeps only in-frame clonotypes and omits some of them. The table records about 340,000 clones, over 70% of them present only once. Specimen: peripheral blood. These receptor sequences come from a man in his thirties or forties with active or convalescent COVID-19.

V and J are TRBV28 and TRBJ2-7; 9 bases align to TRBD1. The CDR3 totals 16 residues. From germline, CDR1 is MDHEN and CDR2 SYDVKM. Trimming removed 3 bases from V and 3 bases from J; junction bases left unmatched: 9. The CDR3 loop reads CASSFGTGSPFYEQYF. CDR3 nucleotide sequence: TGTGCCAGCAGTTTTGGGACAGGGAGCCCCTTCTACGAGCAGTACTTC.

This chain joins TRBV28 and TRBJ1-1, with 7 bases lining up with TRBD1. The germline V gene has CDR1 MDHEN and CDR2 SYDVKM. The CDR3 extends over 16 amino acids. V lost 6 bases to trimming and J lost 1 base; unmatched junction nucleotides: 11. CDR3 sequence (DNA): TGTGCCAGCAGCCCAAACGCCGGGACAGCGAACACTGAAGCTTTCTTT. This sequence encodes CASSPNAGTANTEAFF.

The genes are TRBV30 and TRBJ2-7; D is perhaps TRBD1 (7 bases). The germline V and J ends were trimmed by 2 bases and 2 bases, with 19 bases remaining between them. Germline V CDR1 and CDR2: GTSNPN, SVGIG (reference sequence). The CDR3 extends over 16 amino acids. Here the CDR3 reads CAWSPIGQGGAYEQYF. The CDR3 DNA reads TGTGCCTGGAGTCCCATTGGGCAGGGGGGAGCCTACGAGCAGTACTTC.

This sequence joins TRBV7-8 and TRBJ2-1; 10 bases map to TRBD2. J gave up 2 bases and V 7 bases, and 5 bases lay outside the gene matches. Germline V lookup: CDR1 SGHVS, CDR2 FQNEAQ. This CDR3 has 15 amino acids. The DNA of the CDR3 is TGTGCCAGCAATTCCGGGACTAGCGCCTACAATGAGCAGTTCTTC. As protein: CASNSGTSAYNEQFF.

The chain has TRBV6-5 and TRBJ1-5; D unclear. The CDR3 loop spans 13 amino acids. Trimming removed 6 bases from V and 9 bases from J, with 15 bases in between. The germline gives CDR1 MNHEY, CDR2 SVGAGI. As DNA, the CDR3 is TGTGCCAGCAGCCCCCCGGGTTTTTCGCCCCAGCATTTT. Translated: CASSPPGFSPQHF.

V usage is TRBV7-3 and J usage is TRBJ2-7; TRBD2 matches at 10 bases. V trimming: 5 bases; J trimming: 2 bases; junction bases outside the gene matches: 6. Germline CDR1 is SGHTA and CDR2 is FQGTGA. The CDR3 runs 15 residues. In DNA form, the CDR3 reads TGTGCCAGCAGCCCAAGCGGGGGGGAAGCCTACGAGCAGTACTTC. Its protein is CASSPSGGEAYEQYF.

The CDR3 here is CASSPGSGGSTDTQYF. The DNA of the CDR3 is TGTGCCAGCAGCCCAGGAAGCGGGGGGTCCACAGATACGCAGTATTTT. The gene calls are TRBV7-8 and TRBJ2-3; 9 positions match TRBD2. This CDR3 comprises 16 residues. The J segment lost 2 bases and the V segment lost 5 bases, leaving 8 bases of the junction unmatched. Germline V gene lookup returns CDR1 SGHVS and CDR2 FQNEAQ.

This chain joins TRBV6-5 and TRBJ2-7; D not certain. V was trimmed by 2 bases and J by 6 bases, leaving 14 bases between them. The CDR3 has 14 amino acids. Germline V gene data show CDR1 as MNHEY and CDR2 as SVGAGI. The CDR3 nucleotides are TGTGCCAGCAGTTACAGAGCGCCCGTGAGCGAGCAGTACTTC. Encoded protein: CASSYRAPVSEQYF.

The rearrangement links TRBV5-5 to TRBJ2-7; no clear D. Trimming cost V 0 bases and J 6 bases, with 13 bases left between them. CDR3 size: 14 residues. In germline, CDR1 is SGHKS, CDR2 YYEKEE (reference sequence). CDR3 amino acids: CASSLAGYQVEQYF. The CDR3 DNA is TGTGCCAGCAGCTTGGCTGGGTACCAGGTCGAGCAGTACTTC.

The DNA for the CDR3 is TGTGCCAGCAGCCTTAGCGGGAGAGGCACAGATACGCAGTATTTT. Amino acids: CASSLSGRGTDTQYF. This chain joins TRBV27 and TRBJ2-3, with 9 bases aligning to TRBD2. V trimming: 6 bases; J trimming: 1 base; junction bases outside the gene matches: 5. Per the germline V gene, CDR1 is MNHEY and CDR2 is SMNVEV (reference sequence). The CDR3 covers 15 residues.

The chain is built from TRBV19 and TRBJ1-5; perhaps TRBD1 as D (5 bases). Germline loops: CDR1 LNHDA, CDR2 SQIVND (reference sequence). The CDR3 contains 16 residues. V was clipped by 4 bases and J by 6 bases, with 19 bases between them. The CDR3 region is CASSKPGLSPGQPQHF. The CDR3 coding sequence is TGTGCCAGTAGTAAACCGGGACTCAGCCCCGGTCAGCCCCAGCATTTT.

The V call is TRBV19, the J call TRBJ2-7, with 14 positions matching TRBD2. This CDR3 spans 14 amino acids. V shed 10 bases, J shed 7 bases, and the junction held 9 bases outside the gene matches. The germline CDR1 and CDR2 sequences are LNHDA and SQIVND (reference sequence). CDR3 region: CATRGTSGSWEQYF. CDR3 coding DNA: TGTGCCACCCGGGGGACTAGCGGGAGTTGGGAGCAGTACTTC.

For this clone: Within the sample, other DNA sequences also encode this same CDR3. This chain uses TRBV5-1 with TRBJ1-1; D gene uncertain. This CDR3 spans 14 amino acids. V was trimmed by 0 bases and J by 0 bases, leaving 6 bases between them. The germline V gene encodes CDR1 SGHRS and CDR2 YFSETQ. The CDR3: CASSLGALNTEAFF. In DNA form, the CDR3 reads TGCGCCAGCAGCTTGGGGGCATTGAACACTGAAGCTTTCTTT.

The CDR3 DNA follows: TGCGCCAGCAGCTTGGCCGGGGCAGGGGAAAATTCACCCCTCCACTTT. Its translation: CASSLAGAGENSPLHF. The chain recombines TRBV5-1 with TRBJ1-6, with D perhaps matching TRBD1 (6 bases). CDR1 and CDR2 from the germline V gene are SGHRS and YFSETQ. There are 16 residues in the CDR3. Trimming took off 0 bases at V and 7 bases at J, with 14 bases between the two ends.

This clone was recorded once. This chain connects TRBV5-6 to TRBJ1-2, with TRBD1 matching 8 bases. J was trimmed by 4 bases and V by 4 bases; bases with no gene match: 9. Germline CDR1 reads SGHDT; CDR2 reads YYEEEE. The CDR3 spans 15 residues. CDR3 sequence (DNA): TGTGCCAGCAGCCTTTGGACAGGGATGACCTATGGCTACACCTTC. Its translation: CASSLWTGMTYGYTF.

The V gene is TRBV30, the J gene TRBJ2-2; 8 nucleotides agree with TRBD1. The CDR3 has 13 amino acids. The trim removed 3 bases at V and 6 bases at J, leaving 3 bases unmatched. Germline values: CDR1 GTSNPN, CDR2 SVGIG (reference sequence). CDR3 protein: CAWSQQGAGELFF. The CDR3 bases are TGTGCCTGGAGCCAACAGGGGGCCGGGGAGCTGTTTTTT.

This chain's CDR3 is CASSMRSGGYTF. The CDR3 DNA follows: TGTGCCAGTAGTATGAGGTCTGGTGGCTACACCTTC. The chain employs TRBV19 and TRBJ1-2; D is unresolved. Germline CDR1 reads LNHDA; CDR2 reads SQIVND (reference sequence). Trimming took 3 bases from V and 7 from J, leaving 9 bases between them. The length of the CDR3 is 12 residues.